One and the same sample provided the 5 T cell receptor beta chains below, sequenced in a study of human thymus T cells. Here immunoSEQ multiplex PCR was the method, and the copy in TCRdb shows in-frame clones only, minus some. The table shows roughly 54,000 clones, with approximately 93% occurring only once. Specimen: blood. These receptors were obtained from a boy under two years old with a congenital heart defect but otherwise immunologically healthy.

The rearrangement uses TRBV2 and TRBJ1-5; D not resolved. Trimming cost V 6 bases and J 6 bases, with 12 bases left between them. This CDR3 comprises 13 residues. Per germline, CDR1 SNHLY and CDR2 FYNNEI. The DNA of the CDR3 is TGTGCCAGCAGCCCAAAAGGGTTTCAGCCCCAGCATTTT. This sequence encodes CASSPKGFQPQHF.

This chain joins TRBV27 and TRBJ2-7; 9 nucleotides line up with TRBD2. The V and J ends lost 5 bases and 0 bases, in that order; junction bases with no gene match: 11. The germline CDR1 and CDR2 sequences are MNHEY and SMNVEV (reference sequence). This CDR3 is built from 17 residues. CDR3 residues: CASSPYPGLARSYEQYF. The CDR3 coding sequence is TGTGCCAGCAGTCCTTACCCGGGACTAGCCCGCTCCTACGAGCAGTACTTC.

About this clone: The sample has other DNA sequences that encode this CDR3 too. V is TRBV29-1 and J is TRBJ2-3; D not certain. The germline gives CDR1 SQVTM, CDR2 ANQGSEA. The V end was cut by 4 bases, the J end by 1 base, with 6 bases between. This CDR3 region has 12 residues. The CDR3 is CSVAQGTDTQYF. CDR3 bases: TGCAGCGTTGCCCAAGGCACAGATACGCAGTATTTT.

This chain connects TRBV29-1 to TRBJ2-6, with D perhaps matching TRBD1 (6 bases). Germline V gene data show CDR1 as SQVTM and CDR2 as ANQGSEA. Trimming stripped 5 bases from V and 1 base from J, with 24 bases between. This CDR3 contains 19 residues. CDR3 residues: CSVRSRSRDTASGANVLTF. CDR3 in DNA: TGCAGCGTTCGTAGCCGTAGCCGGGACACTGCTTCTGGGGCCAACGTCCTGACTTTC.

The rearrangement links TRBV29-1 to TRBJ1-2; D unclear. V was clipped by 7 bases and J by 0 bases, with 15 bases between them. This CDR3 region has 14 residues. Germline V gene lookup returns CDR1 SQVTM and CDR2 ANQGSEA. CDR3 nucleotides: TGCAGCGCCCGAAGTGCTCCAGCTAACTATGGCTACACCTTC. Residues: CSARSAPANYGYTF.